The next 30 T cell receptor beta chains were all read from a single sample in a study of blood T cell repertoires in COVID-19. The table came from immunoSEQ multiplex PCR; TCRdb's copy has only in-frame clones and leaves some out. The sample lists around 280,000 clones; nearly 90% were seen once. Sequenced sample: PBMCs or T cells enriched from blood (not recorded which). The receptors here all came from a woman between 18 and 29 years old with acute COVID-19.

V is TRBV6-5 and J is TRBJ1-6, with D perhaps TRBD1 (6 bases). From germline, CDR1 is MNHEY and CDR2 SVGAGI. This CDR3 spans 13 amino acids. V was clipped by 6 bases and J by 10 bases, with 13 bases between them. CDR3 bases: TGTGCCAGCAGGCGGACAGAGCAATCACCCCTCCACTTT. Translated, it gives CASRRTEQSPLHF.

This clone has only a few counts. V is TRBV30 and J is TRBJ2-7; D might be TRBD2 (6 bases). V lost 7 bases and J 3 bases, leaving 16 bases between the germline ends. The CDR3 covers 13 residues. Germline lookup yields CDR1 GTSNPN and CDR2 SVGIG (reference sequence). DNA for the CDR3: TGTGCCTCTTGGGACTCTCGTGGCTACGAGCAGTACTTC. This sequence encodes CASWDSRGYEQYF.

DNA of the CDR3: TGTGCCAGTAGTATACCTCCCTCGAACACTGAAGCTTTCTTT. Its translation is CASSIPPSNTEAFF. The V gene is TRBV19, the J gene TRBJ1-1; D is uncertain. Per the germline V gene, CDR1 is LNHDA and CDR2 is SQIVND (reference sequence). The CDR3 length is 14 residues. Trimming left V 2 bases short and J 1 base short, with 8 bases between.

The chain recombines TRBV11-2 with TRBJ2-7; 7 nucleotides line up with TRBD2. This CDR3 region has 15 residues. Trimming took 1 base from V and 6 from J; bases not matched to a gene: 9. CDR1 is SGHAT and CDR2 is FQNNGV in the germline V gene. CDR3 amino acids: CASSLVPGGGLEQYF. The CDR3, as DNA: TGTGCCAGCAGCTTAGTTCCGGGAGGAGGGCTCGAGCAGTACTTC.

The chain is built from TRBV9 and TRBJ2-1, with 11 bases fitting TRBD2. The germline V gene has CDR1 SGDLS and CDR2 YYNGEE. The CDR3 spans 15 residues. Germline trimming cut 3 bases from V and 7 bases from J; bases unmatched to any gene: 6. This CDR3 is CASSARLAGFNEQFF. The CDR3 bases are TGTGCCAGCAGCGCCCGACTAGCGGGATTTAATGAGCAGTTCTTC.

The rearrangement links TRBV11-3 to TRBJ2-2; D not resolved. Germline CDR1 and CDR2: SGHNT and YENEEA. V was shortened by 6 bases and J by 7 bases, with 12 bases between the two germline ends. This CDR3 is 13 amino acids long. CDR3 protein: CASSPGSNGELFF. The CDR3 nucleotides are TGTGCCAGCAGTCCGGGTTCAAACGGGGAGCTGTTTTTT.

The V and J genes are TRBV30 and TRBJ2-3, with TRBD2 matching over 8 bases. The junction had 13 bases not matched to a gene; V was cut back by 0 bases and J by 8 bases. The CDR3 length is 16 residues. Per germline, CDR1 GTSNPN and CDR2 SVGIG (reference sequence). DNA of the CDR3: TGTGCCTGGAGTGTACGGCTAGCGGGCCGGTCGGGTACGCAGTATTTT. This sequence encodes CAWSVRLAGRSGTQYF. Using reference TRBV30 and TRBJ2-3 for the parts outside the CDR3, the full variable domain is SQTIHQWPATLVQPVGSPLSLECTVEGTSNPNLYWYRQAAGRGLQLLFYSVGIGQISSEVPQNLSASRPQDRQFILSSKKLLLSDSGFYLCAWSVRLAGRSGTQYFGPGTRLTVL.

The gene calls are TRBV5-1 and TRBJ1-5; possibly TRBD1 for D (6 bases). Germline CDR1 SGHRS, CDR2 YFSETQ. V was pared by 1 base and J by 4 bases, with 12 bases between. This CDR3 spans 15 amino acids. This CDR3 is CASSLFGQGNQPQHF. In nucleotides, the CDR3 is TGCGCCAGCAGCTTGTTTGGGCAGGGGAATCAGCCCCAGCATTTT.

This chain joins TRBV7-6 and TRBJ1-1; weak D call: TRBD1 (5 bases). Germline V gene sequence: CDR1 SGHVS, CDR2 FNYEAQ. Trimming cost V 10 bases and J 8 bases, with 17 bases left between them. The CDR3 length is 12 residues. The CDR3 nucleotides read TGTGCCACCCGTCATTGGGGGGGGGAAGCTTTCTTT. Protein product: CATRHWGGEAFF.

The chain has TRBV6-2 or TRBV6-3 and TRBJ2-1; TRBD2 matches at 12 bases. V lost 2 bases to trimming and J lost 0 bases; unmatched junction nucleotides: 2. The CDR3 runs to 17 residues. CDR1 is MNHEY and CDR2 is SVGEGT in the germline V gene. Here the CDR3 reads CASSYPSGRGSYNEQFF. In DNA, the CDR3 is TGTGCCAGCAGTTACCCTAGCGGGAGGGGCTCCTACAATGAGCAGTTCTTC.

This rearrangement joins TRBV6-5 to TRBJ1-2, with D tentatively TRBD1 (6 bases). Germline assignment: CDR1 MNHEY and CDR2 SVGAGI. The V end was cut by 2 bases, the J end by 0 bases, with 10 bases between. The CDR3 extends over 15 amino acids. CDR3 sequence reads: CASSYDRTTNYGYTF. DNA of the CDR3: TGTGCCAGCAGTTACGACAGGACGACTAACTATGGCTACACCTTC.

CDR3 region: CASSPSGVSPSGANVLTF. In DNA form, the CDR3 reads TGTGCCAGCAGCCCCTCCGGAGTCTCGCCTTCTGGGGCCAACGTCCTGACTTTC. The chain is built from TRBV3-1 (or the pseudogene TRBV3-2) and TRBJ2-6, with D unclear. Germline V CDR1 and CDR2: LGHDT, YNNKEL (reference sequence). The CDR3 length is 18 residues. V was shortened by 4 bases and J by 1 base, with 17 bases between the two germline ends.

The rearrangement uses TRBV14 and TRBJ2-2, with D possibly being TRBD1 (5 bases). The CDR3 contains 13 residues. V lost 4 bases and J 7 bases, leaving 10 bases between the germline ends. Germline CDR1 is SGHDN and CDR2 is FVKESK. Written as DNA, the CDR3 is TGTGCCAGCAGCCGCCAGGGAATCGGGGAGCTGTTTTTT. It encodes CASSRQGIGELFF.

The genes are TRBV5-6 and TRBJ1-1; D is unclear. The CDR3 covers 12 residues. Germline loops: CDR1 SGHDT, CDR2 YYEEEE. Trimming removed 4 bases at V and 5 bases at J, with 9 bases between. The CDR3: CASSLRVTEAFF. In nucleotides, the CDR3 is TGTGCCAGCAGCCTCCGGGTTACTGAAGCTTTCTTT.

The chain is built from TRBV24-1 and TRBJ1-3; no definite D call. Germline lookup yields CDR1 KGHDR and CDR2 SFDVKD. This CDR3 is built from 16 residues. V was cut by 1 base and J by 0 bases, with 9 bases left in between. In DNA form, the CDR3 reads TGTGCCACCAGTGATTTTTCGCCTAGCTCTGGAAACACCATATATTTT. This sequence encodes CATSDFSPSSGNTIYF.

The V call is TRBV4-2, the J call TRBJ1-4; D perhaps matches TRBD1 (6 bases). This CDR3 has 18 amino acids. Trimming removed 2 bases at V and 0 bases at J, with 16 bases between. CDR1 is LGHNA and CDR2 is YNFKEQ in the germline V gene. For the CDR3, the DNA is TGTGCCAGCAGCCAAATGGCGGACAGAGTTGCAACTAATGAAAAACTGTTTTTT. Translation gives CASSQMADRVATNEKLFF.

The rearrangement links TRBV5-5 to TRBJ2-7; 9 bases agree with TRBD1. The CDR3 extends over 15 amino acids. Per germline, CDR1 SGHKS and CDR2 YYEKEE (reference sequence). V lost 5 bases to trimming and J lost 7 bases; unmatched junction nucleotides: 13. In nucleotides, the CDR3 is TGTGCCAGCAGACTTCGCGGGACAGGGTATCAAGAGCAGTACTTC. It is translated as CASRLRGTGYQEQYF.

The V and J genes are TRBV7-2 and TRBJ1-4, with D possibly matching TRBD1 (6 bases). Germline lookup yields CDR1 SGHTA and CDR2 FQGNSA. V lost 5 bases and J lost 6, with 19 bases in between. The CDR3 length is 16 residues. The CDR3: CASSVVSGGGYEKLFF. CDR3 in DNA: TGTGCCAGCAGCGTCGTCTCGGGAGGGGGTTATGAAAAACTGTTTTTT.

The chain is built from TRBV12-3 or TRBV12-4 and TRBJ1-1; no clear D gene. The CDR3 covers 11 residues. Trimming stripped 6 bases from V and 3 bases from J, with 5 bases between. The DNA of the CDR3 is TGTGCCAGCAGGTCGGACACTGAAGCTTTCTTT. Amino acids: CASRSDTEAFF.

V and J are TRBV2 and TRBJ1-1; no definite D call. The CDR3 is 13 residues long. V lost 7 bases, J lost 2 bases, and 11 bases lay in between. CDR1 is SNHLY and CDR2 is FYNNEI in the germline V gene. The CDR3 DNA sequence: TGTGCCAGCACCGCATGGGCTAACACTGAAGCTTTCTTT. Residues: CASTAWANTEAFF.

V and J are TRBV5-1 and TRBJ1-1; 10 bases fit TRBD1. The V and J ends lost 0 bases and 8 bases, in that order; junction bases with no gene match: 7. Germline CDR1 SGHRS, CDR2 YFSETQ. The CDR3 has 15 residues. The CDR3, as DNA: TGCGCCAGCAGCTTGGTGGGGGACAGGGGAGAAGAAGCTTTCTTT. Translated: CASSLVGDRGEEAFF.

This clone was recorded many times. The chain has TRBV7-9 and TRBJ1-1, with 11 bases aligning to TRBD1. There are 15 residues in the CDR3. V shed 3 bases and J 5 bases; nucleotides not matched to a gene: 5. CDR1 is SEHNR, CDR2 FQNEAQ, per germline (reference sequence). For the CDR3, the DNA is TGTGCCAGCAGCTTTGGGACAGGGGGAAAGACTGAAGCTTTCTTT. This gives the protein CASSFGTGGKTEAFF.

V gene TRBV10-1 combines with J gene TRBJ2-2; 14 bases map to TRBD2. CDR3 length: 15 residues. Germline CDR1 reads WNHNN; CDR2 reads SYGVQD (reference sequence). Trimming cost V 6 bases and J 6 bases; bases outside gene matches: 3. CDR3 DNA: TGCGCCAGCAGCGGGACTAGCGGGAGCCCCGGGGAGCTGTTTTTT. It codes for CASSGTSGSPGELFF.

The chain recombines TRBV19 with TRBJ1-2; 11 nucleotides align to TRBD1. CDR1 and CDR2 (germline): LNHDA, SQIVND (reference sequence). The CDR3 runs 15 residues. J lost 6 bases, V lost 3 bases, and 6 bases had no gene match. The CDR3: CASSMVDRGHNGYTF. CDR3 DNA sequence: TGTGCCAGTAGTATGGTGGACAGGGGGCATAATGGCTACACCTTC.

J is TRBJ2-1 and V is TRBV7-2, with 9 bases aligning to TRBD2. Germline-derived CDR1 and CDR2 are SGHTA and FQGNSA. CDR3 length equals 15 residues. Unmatched junction bases numbered 9, after V lost 5 bases and J lost 7 bases. For the CDR3, the DNA is TGTGCCAGCAGCCCTAGAGGCGGGAGGGTTAATGAGCAGTTCTTC. It translates to CASSPRGGRVNEQFF.

Worth noting for this clone: At the DNA level, this CDR3 is encoded by other sequences in the same sample as well. The chain links TRBV7-3 to TRBJ2-3, with no clear D. Germline assignment: CDR1 SGHTA and CDR2 FQGTGA. The CDR3 is made up of 14 amino acids. V dropped 3 bases and J dropped 3 bases, with 10 bases sitting between them. CDR3 sequence (DNA): TGTGCCAGCAGCTTTTTAGCCGGAACAGATACGCAGTATTTT. It encodes CASSFLAGTDTQYF.

This clone has a handful of counts. The chain has TRBV6-1 and TRBJ2-7, with D uncertain. V lost 1 base and J 2 bases, leaving 6 bases between the germline ends. Germline lookup yields CDR1 MNHNS and CDR2 SASEGT. The CDR3 totals 13 residues. The CDR3 loop is CASSEVNTYEQYF. CDR3 bases: TGTGCCAGCAGTGAAGTCAACACCTACGAGCAGTACTTC.

This clone was recorded only once. The chain has TRBV5-4 and TRBJ2-1; 8 bases align to TRBD1. Germline loops: CDR1 SGHNT, CDR2 YYREEE (reference sequence). V lost 2 bases, J lost 7 bases, and 5 bases stayed unmatched. The CDR3 is 14 residues long. The CDR3 bases are TGTGCCAGCAGCTTCGACCAGGGGGCTAATGAGCAGTTCTTC. Protein product: CASSFDQGANEQFF.

This chain uses TRBV4-1 with TRBJ1-3, with no clear D. The CDR3 is 17 residues long. Germline V gene sequence: CDR1 MGHRA, CDR2 YSYEKL. The V end was cut by 2 bases, the J end by 1 base, with 15 bases between. CDR3 bases: TGCGCCAGCAGCCAACAACCCCTCGGTGGTTCTGGAAACACCATATATTTT. Its translation: CASSQQPLGGSGNTIYF.

The sample holds one count of this clone. The sample has other DNA sequences that encode this CDR3 too. The chain joins TRBV18 to TRBJ2-2; the match to TRBD2 covers 9 bases. From germline, CDR1 is KGHSH and CDR2 LQKENI. The CDR3 contains 16 residues. Trimming removed 1 base from V and 1 base from J; junction bases left unmatched: 1. The CDR3 spells CASSPRLAENTGELFF. In DNA form, the CDR3 reads TGTGCCAGCTCACCACGACTAGCGGAGAACACCGGGGAGCTGTTTTTT.